These 10 T cell receptor beta chains originate from one sample sequenced in a study of blood T cell repertoires in COVID-19 (dated by TCRdb to the early 2020s). The protocol used for the library was the immunoSEQ multiplex PCR assay. Drawn from immuneACCESS, this table holds only the in-frame rearrangements with V and J called that TCRdb kept. Clones are partly lost; checked studies trace under half to an unresolved V gene and leave the rest unexplained. This sample has 80,000 to 90,000 clones in its table, and about 85% of those were observed once. The top ten hold more than 14% of the sample. The sequenced sample consisted of peripheral blood. These receptors were obtained from a woman in her 70s with acute or convalescent COVID-19.

The rearrangement uses TRBV6-5 and TRBJ1-5; possible D gene TRBD1, 6 bases. With 5 bases removed from V and 4 bases from J, the gap between germline ends came to 15 bases. Germline CDR1 MNHEY, CDR2 SVGAGI. The CDR3 contains 15 residues. In nucleotides, the CDR3 is TGTGCCAGCAGTCAGGGGCGCCTGGAGAATCAGCCCCAGCATTTT. It translates to CASSQGRLENQPQHF.

In its sample, this clone was seen once. The chain has TRBV10-3 and TRBJ1-2, with D unresolved. Trimming pared 4 bases from V and 7 bases from J, leaving 13 bases between. Germline lookup yields CDR1 ENHRY and CDR2 SYGVKD. CDR3 length: 13 amino acids. CDR3 amino acids: CAISGEPSGGYTF. Here the CDR3 DNA reads TGTGCCATCAGTGGGGAGCCCTCAGGTGGCTACACCTTC.

The chain combines TRBV5-1 with TRBJ1-1; TRBD1 matches 9 bases. Germline V gene data show CDR1 as SGHRS and CDR2 as YFSETQ. This CDR3 contains 13 residues. V lost 4 bases, J lost 8 bases, and 6 bases stayed unmatched. In DNA, the CDR3 is TGCGCCAGCAGCCCCGGGACAGGGAGAGAAGCTTTCTTT. Its translation is CASSPGTGREAFF.

V and J are TRBV28 and TRBJ2-5, with D unresolved. This CDR3 has 15 amino acids. Germline V gene sequence: CDR1 MDHEN, CDR2 SYDVKM. V was cut by 2 bases and J by 0 bases, with 10 bases left in between. The CDR3 is CASSLGQVYQETQYF. The CDR3 coding sequence is TGTGCCAGCAGTTTAGGGCAGGTTTACCAAGAGACCCAGTACTTC.

The V and J genes are TRBV18 and TRBJ2-2, with 9 bases aligning to TRBD1. CDR3 length: 17 amino acids. After removal of 0 bases from V and 7 bases from J, the junction contained 9 bases not matched to a gene. The germline V gene has CDR1 KGHSH and CDR2 LQKENI. CDR3 sequence (DNA): TGTGCCAGCTCACCACCGAGGACAGGGGCGTCTTACGGGGAGCTGTTTTTT. This translates into CASSPPRTGASYGELFF. Combining the CDR3 with reference TRBV18 and TRBJ2-2 gives the whole variable domain NAGVMQNPRHLVRRRGQEARLRCSPMKGHSHVYWYRQLPEEGLKFMVYLQKENIIDESGMPKERFSAEFPKEGPSILRIQQVVRGDSAAYFCASSPPRTGASYGELFFGEGSRLTVL.

The chain is built from TRBV19 and TRBJ2-3; 7 bases map to TRBD2. The V segment lost 4 bases and the J segment 1 base; nucleotides outside the gene matches: 8. The CDR3 is made up of 16 amino acids. The germline V gene has CDR1 LNHDA and CDR2 SQIVND (reference sequence). As DNA, the CDR3 is TGTGCCAGTAGTAGCGGGAGAGCCGCCCGCACAGATACGCAGTATTTT. Protein: CASSSGRAARTDTQYF.

The CDR3 is CASTTGSSTDTQYF. Written as DNA, the CDR3 is TGCGCCAGCACGACAGGTTCTAGCACAGATACGCAGTATTTT. The chain carries TRBV5-1 and TRBJ2-3, with TRBD1 as a possible D gene (6 bases). V was cut by 6 bases and J by 0 bases, with 11 bases left in between. The germline V gene encodes CDR1 SGHRS and CDR2 YFSETQ. The CDR3 loop spans 14 amino acids.

J is TRBJ2-1 and V is TRBV7-8; D uncertain. The CDR3 extends over 14 amino acids. Looked up from germline, CDR1 is SGHVS and CDR2 is FQNEAQ. V was shortened by 5 bases and J by 7 bases, with 15 bases between the two germline ends. The CDR3 bases are TGTGCCAGCAGCCATCCTCCTCCCCGGAATGAGCAGTTCTTC. Its protein is CASSHPPPRNEQFF.

The V and J genes are TRBV4-1 and TRBJ2-2, with 12 positions matching TRBD1. J was trimmed by 4 bases and V by 5 bases; bases with no gene match: 5. The CDR3 is 16 amino acids. Germline values: CDR1 MGHRA, CDR2 YSYEKL. The CDR3 sequence: CASSVRDRGLTGELFF. DNA for the CDR3: TGCGCCAGCAGCGTCCGGGACAGGGGGCTCACCGGGGAGCTGTTTTTT.

The CDR3 sequence: CATSEGTDVWSYEQYV. CDR3 bases: TGTGCCACCAGTGAGGGGACAGACGTCTGGTCGTACGAGCAGTACGTC. The V call is TRBV24-1, the J call TRBJ2-7; 7 bases fit TRBD1. After removal of 4 bases from V and 4 bases from J, the junction contained 12 bases not matched to a gene. CDR3 length: 16 residues. Germline assignment: CDR1 KGHDR and CDR2 SFDVKD.